Listed below are T cell receptor beta chains from one sample, sequenced in a study of blood T cells in healthy people across ages. TCRdb independently ran MiXCR on the 5' RACE reads; one entry per CDR3 protein. The sample has about 680,000 distinct CDR3 sequences, approximately 50% seen once. Sequenced input: blood. The receptors here all came from a woman aged 60-75 years in good health. Both conserved end residues are part of each CDR3. D genes are given only for firm matches. Part of the rows lack a size; the others show once, few, many or a class for expanded clones.

J: TRBJ2-7
V: TRBV3-1
D: .
length: 13
size: few
CDR3: CASSQGPRREQYF
DNA: TGTGCCAGCAGCCAAGGGCCCAGGAGGGAGCAGTACTTC

J: TRBJ2-3
V: TRBV12-3/TRBV12-4
D: TRBD2
length: 18
size: .
CDR3: CASSLWAQTSGSADTQYF
DNA: TGTGCCAGCAGTTTGTGGGCCCAAACTAGCGGGAGTGCAGATACGCAGTATTTT

J: TRBJ1-6
V: TRBV30
D: .
length: 13
size: .
CDR3: CAWSTTVNSPLHF
DNA: TGTGCCTGGAGTACAACAGTAAATTCACCCCTCCACTTT

J: TRBJ2-7
V: TRBV2
D: TRBD2
length: 17
size: once
CDR3: CASSGQPEVGLVREQYF
DNA: TGTGCCAGCAGTGGACAACCGGAAGTAGGACTAGTCCGTGAGCAGTACTTC

J: TRBJ2-5
V: TRBV9
D: .
length: 15
size: .
CDR3: CASSVRGRNQETQYF
DNA: TGTGCCAGCAGCGTCCGAGGGCGGAACCAAGAGACCCAGTACTTC

J: TRBJ2-3
V: TRBV5-1
D: TRBD2
length: 15
size: .
CDR3: CASTSGRSGPDTQYF
DNA: TGCGCCAGCACCAGCGGGAGATCGGGCCCAGATACGCAGTATTTT

J: TRBJ1-1
V: TRBV5-1
D: .
length: 14
size: .
CDR3: CASSSDRISTEAFF
DNA: TGCGCCAGCAGCTCCGACAGGATCTCCACTGAAGCTTTCTTT

J: TRBJ2-3
V: TRBV20-1
D: .
length: 12
size: .
CDR3: CSARDNRETQYF
DNA: TGCAGTGCTAGAGATAATCGTGAAACGCAGTATTTT

J: TRBJ2-5
V: TRBV20-1
D: .
length: 13
size: few
CDR3: CSASRQGGETQYF
DNA: TGCAGTGCTAGTAGACAGGGAGGCGAGACCCAGTACTTC

J: TRBJ1-1
V: TRBV21-1
D: .
length: 14
size: .
CDR3: CASSKEAGNTEAFF
DNA: TGTGCCAGCAGCAAAGAGGCCGGGAACACTGAAGCTTTCTTT

J: TRBJ2-1
V: TRBV7-3
D: .
length: 14
size: .
CDR3: CASSPTGHNNEQFF
DNA: TGTGCCAGCAGCCCCACGGGGCACAACAATGAGCAGTTCTTC

J: TRBJ2-5
V: TRBV12-3/TRBV12-4
D: TRBD2
length: 16
size: .
CDR3: CASSFVGTSGRLQQYF
DNA: TGTGCCAGCAGTTTTGTAGGGACTAGCGGGCGACTCCAGCAGTACTTC

J: TRBJ2-5
V: TRBV9
D: TRBD2
length: 16
size: few
CDR3: CASSVRGEGLQETQYF
DNA: TGTGCCAGCAGCGTACGGGGGGAGGGCCTTCAAGAGACCCAGTACTTC

J: TRBJ1-3
V: TRBV29-1
D: .
length: 13
size: few
CDR3: CSVGESSGNTIYF
DNA: TGCAGCGTGGGAGAGAGCTCTGGAAACACCATATATTTT

J: TRBJ1-1
V: TRBV7-2
D: .
length: 14
size: few
CDR3: CASSPRWGGGEAFF
DNA: TGTGCCAGCAGCCCCAGGTGGGGGGGGGGTGAAGCTTTCTTT

J: TRBJ2-7
V: TRBV2
D: .
length: 13
size: .
CDR3: CASARVIGYEQYF
DNA: TGTGCCAGCGCTAGGGTTATTGGGTACGAGCAGTACTTC

J: TRBJ2-3
V: TRBV7-2
D: TRBD2
length: 14
size: .
CDR3: CASTKRGGTDTQYF
DNA: TGTGCCAGCACGAAGCGGGGGGGAACAGATACGCAGTATTTT

J: TRBJ2-5
V: TRBV7-2
D: .
length: 17
size: .
CDR3: CASSPHYRRESGETQYF
DNA: TGTGCCAGCAGCCCCCATTATAGACGGGAGTCAGGGGAGACCCAGTACTTC

J: TRBJ2-5
V: TRBV20-1
D: .
length: 14
size: .
CDR3: CSARGTGGGETQYF
DNA: TGCAGTGCTAGAGGAACAGGGGGGGGAGAGACCCAGTACTTC

J: TRBJ1-2
V: TRBV12-3/TRBV12-4
D: .
length: 13
size: few
CDR3: CASSPRGIYGYTF
DNA: TGTGCCAGCAGTCCCCGCGGAATCTATGGCTACACCTTC

J: TRBJ2-1
V: TRBV5-1
D: TRBD2
length: 16
size: .
CDR3: CASSLPLAGDLGEQFF
DNA: TGCGCCAGCAGCTTGCCACTAGCGGGAGATTTGGGTGAGCAGTTCTTC

J: TRBJ1-1
V: TRBV7-9
D: .
length: 16
size: .
CDR3: CASSLRAATKNTEAFF
DNA: TGTGCCAGCAGCTTAAGGGCGGCAACCAAGAACACTGAAGCTTTCTTT

J: TRBJ1-2
V: TRBV20-1
D: .
length: 14
size: .
CDR3: CSARDSDRYYGYTF
DNA: TGCAGTGCTAGAGACTCGGACCGGTACTATGGCTATACCTTC

J: TRBJ2-1
V: TRBV24-1
D: TRBD1
length: 14
size: .
CDR3: CATSGQGARNEQFF
DNA: TGTGCCACCAGTGGACAGGGGGCGCGAAATGAGCAGTTCTTC

J: TRBJ1-2
V: TRBV20-1
D: TRBD1
length: 13
size: .
CDR3: CSAEDRVNYGYTF
DNA: TGCAGTGCTGAGGACAGGGTCAACTATGGCTACACCTTC

J: TRBJ2-7
V: TRBV12-3/TRBV12-4
D: .
length: 14
size: once
CDR3: CASSLEGHAYEQYF
DNA: TGTGCCAGCAGTTTAGAAGGTCATGCCTACGAGCAGTACTTC

J: TRBJ2-5
V: TRBV20-1
D: .
length: 14
size: few
CDR3: CSARGTGMQETQYF
DNA: TGCAGTGCTAGAGGGACGGGGATGCAAGAGACCCAGTACTTC

J: TRBJ2-6
V: TRBV18
D: TRBD2
length: 18
size: .
CDR3: CASSPYSGGDSGANVLTF
DNA: TGTGCCAGCTCACCATACTCGGGGGGAGACTCTGGGGCCAACGTCCTGACTTTC

J: TRBJ2-3
V: TRBV6-5
D: .
length: 14
size: few
CDR3: CASSLSGARDTQYF
DNA: TGTGCCAGCAGCCTCTCAGGGGCACGCGATACGCAGTATTTT

J: TRBJ2-5
V: TRBV7-3
D: TRBD1
length: 15
size: .
CDR3: CASSPRTGDQETQYF
DNA: TGTGCCAGCAGCCCAAGGACAGGGGATCAAGAGACCCAGTACTTC

J: TRBJ1-2
V: TRBV3-1
D: .
length: 14
size: .
CDR3: CASGQIGTNYGYTF
DNA: TGTGCCAGCGGCCAAATAGGGACCAACTATGGCTACACCTTC

J: TRBJ2-7
V: TRBV7-2
D: TRBD1
length: 14
size: few
CDR3: CASRSGTDKYEQYF
DNA: TGTGCCAGCAGATCCGGGACAGATAAATACGAGCAGTACTTC

J: TRBJ2-7
V: TRBV9
D: .
length: 15
size: .
CDR3: CASSARRDNSYEQYF
DNA: TGTGCCAGCAGCGCCCGGCGGGACAACTCCTACGAGCAGTACTTC

J: TRBJ2-5
V: TRBV27
D: TRBD1
length: 17
size: .
CDR3: CASSAPTGVLTKETQYF
DNA: TGTGCCAGCAGTGCCCCGACAGGGGTCCTCACTAAAGAGACCCAGTACTTC

J: TRBJ2-3
V: TRBV20-1
D: .
length: 13
size: once
CDR3: CSARQFGTDTQYF
DNA: TGCAGTGCCAGACAGTTCGGCACAGATACGCAGTATTTT

J: TRBJ2-1
V: TRBV3-1
D: TRBD2
length: 16
size: few
CDR3: CASSRLAGGPMREQFF
DNA: TGTGCCAGCAGTCGTCTAGCGGGAGGGCCGATGAGGGAGCAGTTCTTC

J: TRBJ2-6
V: TRBV6-1
D: .
length: 13
size: .
CDR3: CASRKPGANVPTF
DNA: TGTGCCAGCAGGAAACCTGGGGCCAACGTCCCGACTTTC

J: TRBJ2-7
V: TRBV4-2
D: TRBD2
length: 16
size: .
CDR3: CASSQYTSGSFYEQYF
DNA: TGTGCCAGCAGCCAGTACACTAGCGGGAGCTTTTACGAGCAGTACTTC

J: TRBJ2-7
V: TRBV18
D: TRBD1
length: 13
size: .
CDR3: CASSPTGGFEQYF
DNA: TGTGCCAGCTCTCCTACAGGGGGCTTCGAGCAGTACTTC

J: TRBJ1-4
V: TRBV10-3
D: .
length: 16
size: .
CDR3: CAISDIAEGNDEKLFF
DNA: TGTGCCATCAGTGACATCGCCGAGGGGAACGATGAAAAACTGTTTTTT

J: TRBJ2-2
V: TRBV6-2/TRBV6-3
D: .
length: 15
size: few
CDR3: CASSLRQVNTGELFF
DNA: TGTGCCAGCAGTCTCCGACAGGTTAACACCGGGGAGCTGTTTTTT

J: TRBJ1-1
V: TRBV7-9
D: .
length: 14
size: few
CDR3: CASSSGREAAEAFF
DNA: TGTGCCAGCAGCTCGGGTAGGGAAGCGGCTGAAGCTTTCTTT

J: TRBJ2-7
V: TRBV9
D: TRBD2
length: 15
size: .
CDR3: CASSASSGSSYEQYF
DNA: TGTGCCAGCAGCGCTAGTAGCGGGAGTTCCTACGAGCAGTACTTC

J: TRBJ1-2
V: TRBV29-1
D: .
length: 12
size: few
CDR3: CSVGEDYYGYTF
DNA: TGCAGCGTTGGAGAGGACTACTATGGCTACACCTTC

J: TRBJ1-2
V: TRBV10-3
D: .
length: 15
size: .
CDR3: CAISEVGSSIYGYTF
DNA: TGTGCCATCAGTGAGGTGGGCAGCTCTATCTATGGCTACACCTTC